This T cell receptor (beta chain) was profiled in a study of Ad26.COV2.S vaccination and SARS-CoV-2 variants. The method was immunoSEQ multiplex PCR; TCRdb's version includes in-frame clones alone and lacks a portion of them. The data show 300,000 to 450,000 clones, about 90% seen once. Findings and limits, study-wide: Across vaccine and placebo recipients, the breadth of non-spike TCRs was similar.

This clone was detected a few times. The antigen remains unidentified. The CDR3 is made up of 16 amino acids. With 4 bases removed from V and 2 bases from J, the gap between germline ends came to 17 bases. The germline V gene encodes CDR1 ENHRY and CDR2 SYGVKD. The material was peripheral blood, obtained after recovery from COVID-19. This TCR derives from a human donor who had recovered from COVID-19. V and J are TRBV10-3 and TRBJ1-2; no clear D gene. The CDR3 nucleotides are TGTGCCATCAGTGTCCTTTCAGGCAGCTCCAACTATGGCTACACCTTC. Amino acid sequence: CAISVLSGSSNYGYTF.